Following are 8 T cell receptor beta chains from one sample sequenced in a study of T cell responses to AZD1222 COVID-19 vaccine. Libraries were prepared by immunoSEQ multiplex PCR; TCRdb keeps only in-frame clonotypes and omits some of them. The sample lists around 100,000 clones; nearly 90% were seen once. The specimen comprised peripheral blood, sampled on day 0 of AZD1222 vaccination. The receptor set was obtained from an adult in good health.

The chain is built from TRBV5-6 and TRBJ1-5; 10 nucleotides agree with TRBD1. This CDR3 region has 16 residues. The germline CDR1 and CDR2 sequences are SGHDT and YYEEEE. With 4 bases clipped from V and 7 bases from J, the junction kept 11 bases outside the gene matches. The CDR3 coding sequence is TGTGCCAGCAGCCGTACGTCCGGGACAGGGGCCCAGCCCCAGCATTTT. Protein product: CASSRTSGTGAQPQHF.

The chain employs TRBV18 and TRBJ1-2; D may be TRBD1 (5 bases). CDR1 and CDR2 from the germline V gene are KGHSH and LQKENI. The CDR3 contains 13 residues. V gave up 8 bases and J gave up 4 bases, with 14 bases separating them. Written as DNA, the CDR3 is TGTGCCAGCGCCCGGTCAGACAGCTATGGCTACACCTTC. Amino acids: CASARSDSYGYTF.

This clone was detected only a few times. The rearrangement uses TRBV7-3 and TRBJ2-7; 9 bases line up with TRBD1. The germline V gene encodes CDR1 SGHTA and CDR2 FQGTGA. The CDR3 is made up of 13 amino acids. The V and J ends lost 5 bases and 7 bases, in that order; junction bases with no gene match: 6. DNA for the CDR3: TGTGCCAGCAGCCCACGGACAGGGGAAGAGCAGTACTTC. This gives the protein CASSPRTGEEQYF.

CDR3 loop: CSVGGVDEQFF. In nucleotides, the CDR3 is TGCAGCGTTGGGGGGGTCGATGAGCAGTTCTTC. This chain connects TRBV29-1 to TRBJ2-1; perhaps TRBD2 as D (6 bases). This CDR3 has 11 amino acids. CDR1 and CDR2 (germline): SQVTM, ANQGSEA. With 4 bases removed from V and 8 bases from J, the gap between germline ends came to 9 bases.

The chain employs TRBV11-3 and TRBJ1-6, with D hard to call. V lost 0 bases and J lost 8, with 5 bases in between. There are 13 residues in the CDR3. Germline values: CDR1 SGHNT, CDR2 YENEEA. The CDR3 sequence: CASSLERYSPLHF. CDR3 in DNA: TGTGCCAGCAGCTTAGAGAGATATTCACCCCTCCACTTT.

The sample holds a few counts of this clone. Written as DNA, the CDR3 is TGTGCCAGCAGTGCAGGTCGCGGGGCCCTTTATGGCTACACCTTC. As protein: CASSAGRGALYGYTF. The chain carries TRBV2 and TRBJ1-2; D perhaps matches TRBD1 (5 bases). Germline CDR1 is SNHLY and CDR2 is FYNNEI. The germline V and J ends were trimmed by 4 bases and 5 bases, with 17 bases remaining between them. The CDR3 is made up of 15 amino acids.

The chain links TRBV3-1 (or the pseudogene TRBV3-2) to TRBJ2-5; D unclear. CDR1 is LGHDT and CDR2 is YNNKEL in the germline V gene (reference sequence). V was clipped by 0 bases and J by 2 bases, with 10 bases between them. The CDR3 spans 15 residues. CDR3 sequence (DNA): TGTGCCAGCAGCCAAGATCGGATATTACAAGAGACCCAGTACTTC. Protein product: CASSQDRILQETQYF.

The gene calls are TRBV3-1 (or the pseudogene TRBV3-2) and TRBJ1-3; D is undetermined. V lost 1 base, J lost 2 bases, and 3 bases lay in between. The CDR3 extends over 13 amino acids. Germline V CDR1 and CDR2: LGHDT, YNNKEL (reference sequence). The CDR3 nucleotides read TGTGCCAGCAGCCAAGTTCCTGGAAACACCATATATTTT. Translation gives CASSQVPGNTIYF.